Below are 21 T cell receptor beta chains sequenced from a single sample in a study of cytomegalovirus exposure and HLA in healthy donors. Researchers ran the PCR with 60 Vbeta and 13 Jbeta primers. Assay used: immunoSEQ multiplex PCR; TCRdb lists only in-frame clones, some missing. The table records some 200,000 clones, 77% of them present only once. The sequencing input was PBMCs. Receptors originate from a woman aged 60 to 75 in good health and CMV-seropositive.

The chain has TRBV6-5 and TRBJ2-7, with a weak D call TRBD2 (5 bases). V lost 5 bases and J lost 3, with 17 bases in between. Per the germline V gene, CDR1 is MNHEY and CDR2 is SVGAGI. The CDR3 loop spans 15 amino acids. The DNA of the CDR3 is TGTGCCAGCAGTCCCGGGGTGAACGGTGTCTACGAGCAGTACTTC. It yields the protein CASSPGVNGVYEQYF.

The chain recombines TRBV18 with TRBJ2-1, with a tentative D call TRBD1 (6 bases). The CDR3 runs to 15 residues. CDR1 and CDR2 (germline): KGHSH, LQKENI. V was shortened by 3 bases and J by 5 bases, with 14 bases between the two germline ends. The CDR3 region has the DNA TGTGCCAGCTCACCTCTCTCCCCAGGGGACAATGAGCAGTTCTTC. Translation: CASSPLSPGDNEQFF.

The chain combines TRBV2 with TRBJ2-1, with TRBD1 matching over 9 bases. This CDR3 spans 16 amino acids. The trim removed 5 bases at V and 6 bases at J, leaving 11 bases unmatched. Germline V lookup: CDR1 SNHLY, CDR2 FYNNEI. CDR3 protein: CASSYPTGGSGNEQFF. CDR3 coding DNA: TGTGCCAGCAGTTACCCTACAGGGGGCAGTGGCAATGAGCAGTTCTTC.

This clone was detected only a few times. The CDR3 coding sequence is TGTGCCAGCACCGACATTAGCGGGGGACAAGAGACCCAGTACTTC. It encodes CASTDISGGQETQYF. The chain joins TRBV7-6 to TRBJ2-5, with 9 bases fitting TRBD2. From germline, CDR1 is SGHVS and CDR2 FNYEAQ. This CDR3 contains 15 residues. The V and J ends lost 7 bases and 2 bases, in that order; junction bases with no gene match: 8.

The rearrangement links TRBV27 to TRBJ2-7, with TRBD2 matching 7 bases. CDR3 size: 15 residues. The germline V gene has CDR1 MNHEY and CDR2 SMNVEV (reference sequence). After removal of 6 bases from V and 3 bases from J, the junction contained 11 bases not matched to a gene. CDR3 DNA: TGTGCCAGCAGAGGTTCGGTTGGCGGGAGCTACGAGCAGTACTTC. The encoded protein is CASRGSVGGSYEQYF.

The CDR3 nucleotides are TGTGCCAGCAGTGTGGGGCGAGCGGGAGGGTACAATGAGCAGTTCTTC. It specifies CASSVGRAGGYNEQFF. The genes are TRBV6-1 and TRBJ2-1; 10 bases fit TRBD2. Germline lookup yields CDR1 MNHNS and CDR2 SASEGT. V shed 4 bases and J 4 bases; nucleotides not matched to a gene: 7. The CDR3 extends over 16 amino acids.

The chain combines TRBV11-3 with TRBJ2-7; D gene unclear. Germline CDR1 and CDR2: SGHNT and YENEEA. The CDR3 consists of 11 residues. The V end lost 5 bases, the J end lost 2 bases, and 4 bases lay between the germline ends. CDR3 amino acids: CASSRAYEQYF. The CDR3 DNA is TGTGCCAGCAGCCGCGCCTACGAGCAGTACTTC. The full variable domain, completed using reference TRBV11-3 and TRBJ2-7, is EAGVVQSPRYKIIEKKQPVAFWCNPISGHNTLYWYLQNLGQGPELLIRYENEEAVDDSQLPKDRFSAERLKGVDSTLKIQPAELGDSAVYLCASSRAYEQYFGPGTRLTVT.

The V call is TRBV15, the J call TRBJ1-5; D is possibly TRBD1 (5 bases). The CDR3 runs 15 residues. Between the trimmed V and J ends, which lost 0 bases and 3 bases, there was a span of 9 bases. CDR1 and CDR2 (germline): LNHNV, YYDKDF (reference sequence). In nucleotides, the CDR3 is TGTGCCACCAGCAGAGATTATGGGGCCAATCAGCCCCAGCATTTT. Translating it yields CATSRDYGANQPQHF.

This clone was counted between two and nine times. This chain uses TRBV7-2 with TRBJ1-3, with D hard to call. This CDR3 is built from 14 residues. In germline, CDR1 is SGHTA, CDR2 FQGNSA. Trimming stripped 1 base from V and 3 bases from J, with 7 bases between. The CDR3: CASSLGASGNTIYF. DNA for the CDR3: TGTGCCAGCAGCTTAGGTGCTAGTGGAAACACCATATATTTT.

The chain joins TRBV11-2 to TRBJ2-3; TRBD2 matches 7 bases. Trimming removed 5 bases from V and 2 bases from J; junction bases left unmatched: 10. Germline loops: CDR1 SGHAT, CDR2 FQNNGV. The CDR3 has 16 residues. DNA for the CDR3: TGTGCCAGCAGCCCGGCCACCGGGACTACCACAGATACGCAGTATTTT. Its protein is CASSPATGTTTDTQYF.

This clone was recorded only once. V gene TRBV7-3 combines with J gene TRBJ2-5; 14 nucleotides agree with TRBD2. The CDR3 extends over 18 amino acids. Germline CDR1 and CDR2: SGHTA and FQGTGA. Trimming removed 4 bases from V and 1 base from J; junction bases left unmatched: 8. The CDR3 region is CASSSGTSGGPLQETQYF. The CDR3 DNA reads as TGTGCCAGCAGCTCCGGGACTAGCGGGGGCCCCCTCCAAGAGACCCAGTACTTC.

This clone has just a few counts. V usage is TRBV7-8 and J usage is TRBJ2-7; 7 bases are a match to TRBD2. Losses at the gene ends were 7 bases for V and 2 bases for J; bases not matched to a gene: 11. The CDR3 spans 15 residues. Germline lookup yields CDR1 SGHVS and CDR2 FQNEAQ. The CDR3 DNA sequence: TGTGCCAGCACCCGGTTGGCGGGGGAAACCTACGAGCAGTACTTC. Its protein is CASTRLAGETYEQYF.

The rearrangement links TRBV5-6 to TRBJ2-1; 9 bases map to TRBD2. J lost 6 bases, V lost 4 bases, and 2 bases had no gene match. The length of the CDR3 is 13 residues. Germline V gene data show CDR1 as SGHDT and CDR2 as YYEEEE. The CDR3 bases are TGTGCCAGCAGCAGGCGGGAGGGCAATGAGCAGTTCTTC. Encoded protein: CASSRREGNEQFF. Based on the CDR3 plus reference TRBV5-6 and TRBJ2-1, the full variable domain is DAGVTQSPTHLIKTRGQQVTLRCSPKSGHDTVSWYQQALGQGPQFIFQYYEEEERQRGNFPDRFSGHQFPNYSSELNVNALLLGDSALYLCASSRREGNEQFFGPGTRLTVL.

This clone was counted a single time. This CDR3 is CASSFPPRGQGTNEKLFF. The CDR3 DNA is TGTGCCAGCAGCTTCCCCCCCAGGGGGCAAGGAACTAATGAAAAACTGTTTTTT. V and J are TRBV7-9 and TRBJ1-4; 8 bases are shared with TRBD1. The trim removed 3 bases at V and 1 base at J, leaving 10 bases unmatched. Germline CDR1 reads SEHNR; CDR2 reads FQNEAQ (reference sequence). The CDR3 has 18 amino acids.

The chain couples TRBV5-4 to TRBJ2-2; 16 nucleotides align to TRBD2. Germline V CDR1 and CDR2: SGHNT, YYREEE (reference sequence). The CDR3 contains 19 residues. With 3 bases clipped from V and 3 bases from J, the junction kept 8 bases outside the gene matches. Here the CDR3 DNA reads TGTGCCAGCAGCTATCCGGGACTAGCGGGAGGGCCAGACACCGGGGAGCTGTTTTTT. This codes for CASSYPGLAGGPDTGELFF.

J is TRBJ1-2 and V is TRBV25-1; 9 bases agree with TRBD1. Germline CDR1 reads MGHDK; CDR2 reads SYGVNS. This CDR3 is built from 12 residues. V dropped 7 bases and J dropped 9; count of bases not matched to a gene: 6. CDR3 nucleotide sequence: TGTGCCAGCACTCCAGGGACAGGGCGCTACACCTTC. Protein: CASTPGTGRYTF.

The genes are TRBV5-1 and TRBJ1-4; D unclear. CDR1 and CDR2 from the germline V gene are SGHRS and YFSETQ. This CDR3 spans 15 amino acids. V gave up 4 bases and J gave up 8 bases, with 18 bases separating them. In nucleotides, the CDR3 is TGCGCCAGCAGCCCGGGCGGGTCGGGAGGGGAAAAACTGTTTTTT. It is translated as CASSPGGSGGEKLFF. The full variable domain, rest sourced from reference TRBV5-1 and TRBJ1-4, is KAGVTQTPRYLIKTRGQQVTLSCSPISGHRSVSWYQQTPGQGLQFLFEYFSETQRNKGNFPGRFSGRQFSNSRSEMNVSTLELGDSALYLCASSPGGSGGEKLFFGSGTQLSVL.

The rearrangement uses TRBV6-1 and TRBJ1-2, with 10 bases aligning to TRBD1. Unmatched junction bases numbered 6, after V lost 4 bases and J lost 1 base. The CDR3 consists of 16 residues. Germline V gives CDR1 MNHNS, CDR2 SASEGT. The DNA for the CDR3 is TGTGCCAGCAGTGGAACGACAGGGGGCGATAACTATGGCTACACCTTC. As protein: CASSGTTGGDNYGYTF.

In this sample, this clone turned up a few times. The genes are TRBV18 and TRBJ1-5; D may be TRBD1 (6 bases). Germline CDR1 and CDR2: KGHSH and LQKENI. V lost 3 bases and J 7 bases, leaving 13 bases between the germline ends. The CDR3 is made up of 14 amino acids. The DNA for the CDR3 is TGTGCCAGCTCACCCACAGGGCCGGGGCAGCCCCAGCATTTT. This sequence encodes CASSPTGPGQPQHF.

The J gene is TRBJ1-2, the V gene TRBV4-3; 8 positions agree with TRBD1. V lost 1 base and J lost 6; bases outside the gene matches: 7. CDR1 is LGHNA, CDR2 YSLEER, per germline. CDR3 size: 15 residues. CDR3 protein: CASSQVTQGGNGYTF. Here the CDR3 DNA reads TGCGCCAGCAGCCAAGTTACACAGGGGGGTAATGGCTACACCTTC.

This sequence joins TRBV5-1 and TRBJ2-5, with TRBD1 matching 10 bases. Unmatched junction bases numbered 10, after V lost 5 bases and J lost 6 bases. The CDR3 has 15 residues. Germline lookup yields CDR1 SGHRS and CDR2 YFSETQ. The CDR3 region has the DNA TGCGCCAGCAGGGACCCGGGACAGGGGCCGAAGACCCAGTACTTC. It yields the protein CASRDPGQGPKTQYF.